A single sample gave rise to the 18 T cell receptor beta chains below, sequenced in a study of early T cells in non-severe SARS-CoV-2 infection. In TCRdb, the 5' RACE reads were re-called with MiXCR into one record per CDR3 protein. The table shows 75,000 to 100,000 distinct CDR3 sequences, with 13% to 15% occurring only once. Sequenced sample: whole blood. All receptors derive from an adult who was a healthcare worker with PCR-confirmed SARS-CoV-2 infection or an uninfected control (not recorded which).

The chain joins TRBV7-2 to TRBJ2-3; D is ambiguous. The germline V gene encodes CDR1 SGHTA and CDR2 FQGNSA. The CDR3 spans 12 residues. Trimming pared 5 bases from V and 4 bases from J, leaving 7 bases between. The DNA of the CDR3 is TGTGCCAGCAGCAGCTTGGCAGATACGCAGTATTTT. Amino acid sequence: CASSSLADTQYF.

The chain joins TRBV27 to TRBJ1-5, with D uncertain. Trimming left V 3 bases short and J 1 base short, with 4 bases between. The germline V gene has CDR1 MNHEY and CDR2 SMNVEV (reference sequence). The CDR3 is 13 amino acids. CDR3 DNA: TGTGCCAGCAGTTTTGCCAGCAATCAGCCCCAGCATTTT. Protein product: CASSFASNQPQHF.

V is TRBV7-2 and J is TRBJ1-1, with 9 nucleotides matching TRBD1. Germline CDR1 reads SGHTA; CDR2 reads FQGNSA. The CDR3 contains 20 residues. Trimming removed 0 bases from V and 4 bases from J; junction bases left unmatched: 18. This CDR3 reads CASSLALGTGSFDVSTEAFF. CDR3 coding DNA: TGTGCCAGCAGCTTAGCCCTAGGGACAGGGTCTTTCGACGTCTCCACTGAAGCTTTCTTT.

In this sample, this clonotype turned up once. The chain has TRBV4-1 and TRBJ2-3; D is ambiguous. The germline V gene encodes CDR1 MGHRA and CDR2 YSYEKL. Trimming removed 1 base at V and 3 bases at J, with 8 bases between. CDR3 length: 14 residues. The CDR3 coding sequence is TGCGCCAGCAGCCAAGGAGCTAATACAGATACGCAGTATTTT. This gives the protein CASSQGANTDTQYF.

This clonotype was found a few times. V is TRBV9 and J is TRBJ2-3; 9 bases are a match to TRBD2. Germline CDR1 SGDLS, CDR2 YYNGEE. The CDR3 runs 16 residues. Trimming cost V 4 bases and J 3 bases; bases outside gene matches: 9. The CDR3 bases are TGTGCCAGCAGCCTAACGCGGGGGGGCCGAACAGATACGCAGTATTTT. Protein sequence: CASSLTRGGRTDTQYF.

This chain uses TRBV19 with TRBJ1-2; 7 nucleotides align to TRBD1. Germline assignment: CDR1 LNHDA and CDR2 SQIVND (reference sequence). The CDR3 is 13 residues long. The V gene end was trimmed by 9 bases and the J gene end by 2 bases; junction bases not matched to a gene: 6. In DNA form, the CDR3 reads TGTGCCAGCCGGGACAGCGGGAACTATGGCTACACCTTC. Its translation is CASRDSGNYGYTF.

V and J are TRBV6-6 and TRBJ1-2; D gene ambiguous. Looked up from germline, CDR1 is MNHNY and CDR2 is SVGAGI (reference sequence). V lost 8 bases and J 8 bases, leaving 18 bases between the germline ends. This CDR3 contains 13 residues. The CDR3 loop reads CASGEQTFLGYTF. CDR3 coding DNA: TGTGCCAGCGGCGAGCAGACGTTTTTGGGCTACACCTTC.

The chain uses TRBV11-2 and TRBJ2-1; TRBD1 might be the D (6 bases). V was pared by 4 bases and J by 4 bases, with 14 bases between. In germline, CDR1 is SGHAT, CDR2 FQNNGV. The CDR3 is 15 residues long. CDR3 sequence reads: CASSSELGAYNEQFF. For the CDR3, the DNA is TGTGCCAGCAGCTCGGAGCTGGGGGCATACAATGAGCAGTTCTTC.

The chain recombines TRBV18 with TRBJ2-3; TRBD2 might be the D (5 bases). V gave up 1 base and J gave up 1 base, with 12 bases separating them. In germline, CDR1 is KGHSH, CDR2 LQKENI. This CDR3 comprises 16 residues. The CDR3 is CASSPQQRSGTDTQYF. CDR3 coding DNA: TGTGCCAGCTCACCACAGCAGCGGAGTGGCACAGATACGCAGTATTTT.

This chain joins TRBV29-1 and TRBJ2-3; D gene unclear. With 0 bases removed from V and 5 bases from J, the gap between germline ends came to 15 bases. CDR1 SQVTM and CDR2 ANQGSEA come from the germline V gene. CDR3 length equals 15 residues. CDR3 nucleotides: TGCAGCGTTGAAGATTGGCGCAGTCCCAGAGATACGCAGTATTTT. Translated: CSVEDWRSPRDTQYF.

The count of this clonotype is one. A much larger clone sits a single nucleotide away, making a read error possible. The rearrangement links TRBV5-5 to TRBJ1-3, with 7 positions matching TRBD1. The CDR3 extends over 16 amino acids. Germline V gene data show CDR1 as SGHKS and CDR2 as YYEKEE (reference sequence). Written as DNA, the CDR3 is TGTGCCAGCAGCTTGCCCGGGACAGCTTCTGAAAACACCATATATTTT. This sequence encodes CASSLPGTASENTIYF.

The sample holds a few counts of this clonotype. The gene calls are TRBV12-3 or TRBV12-4 and TRBJ1-5, with unresolved D. V lost 1 base and J 2 bases, leaving 6 bases between the germline ends. The length of the CDR3 is 14 residues. CDR3 bases: TGTGCCAGCAGTTTAGGTCTAGGCAATCAGCCCCAGCATTTT. It yields the protein CASSLGLGNQPQHF.

The rearrangement uses TRBV2 and TRBJ2-1, with 9 positions matching TRBD2. The CDR3 contains 14 residues. V dropped 8 bases and J dropped 9; count of bases not matched to a gene: 11. Germline CDR1 SNHLY, CDR2 FYNNEI. The CDR3 loop reads CASWESGGPGEQFF. The DNA of the CDR3 is TGTGCCAGCTGGGAGAGCGGGGGGCCGGGTGAGCAGTTCTTC.

This clonotype was counted many times. V and J are TRBV12-3 or TRBV12-4 and TRBJ1-2, with D possibly being TRBD1 (6 bases). This CDR3 comprises 13 residues. V dropped 0 bases and J dropped 10 bases, with 12 bases sitting between them. CDR3: CASSLALGGLYTF. CDR3 in DNA: TGTGCCAGCAGTTTAGCGCTGGGGGGGCTCTACACCTTC.

This chain connects TRBV7-9 to TRBJ1-4; TRBD1 matches at 7 bases. The trim removed 6 bases at V and 4 bases at J, leaving 5 bases unmatched. Germline assignment: CDR1 SEHNR and CDR2 FQNEAQ (reference sequence). The CDR3 loop spans 14 amino acids. CDR3 residues: CASRSGTVNEKLFF. The CDR3 DNA is TGTGCCAGCAGATCCGGGACAGTTAATGAAAAACTGTTTTTT.

This clonotype was seen a handful of times. This chain joins TRBV12-5 and TRBJ2-1; unclear D gene. The CDR3 extends over 21 amino acids. Deletions cut 2 bases from V and 0 bases from J, with 26 bases between. Germline V gene data show CDR1 as LGHNT and CDR2 as FRNRAP. CDR3 DNA: TGTGCTAGTGGTTTGTTTTCGTGGGTTGTTGGGGAAATCGTCTCCTACAATGAGCAGTTCTTC. It yields the protein CASGLFSWVVGEIVSYNEQFF.

This clonotype was seen repeatedly, ten times or more. The chain uses TRBV6-2 or TRBV6-3 and TRBJ1-1; D gene unclear. From germline, CDR1 is MNHEY and CDR2 SVGEGT. V was pared by 6 bases and J by 2 bases, with 13 bases between. This CDR3 comprises 14 residues. CDR3 nucleotide sequence: TGTGCCAGCAGCCCAACGTTCGGTAACACTGAAGCTTTCTTT. Translated, it gives CASSPTFGNTEAFF.

This clonotype occurred a few times. The chain carries TRBV29-1 and TRBJ2-1, with 7 bases identical to TRBD2. The length of the CDR3 is 13 residues. Germline CDR1 and CDR2: SQVTM and ANQGSEA. V was pared by 6 bases and J by 6 bases, with 8 bases of the junction left unmatched. DNA for the CDR3: TGCAGCGTCGCGCTGACTAGCTTCAATGAGCAGTTCTTC. Translating it yields CSVALTSFNEQFF.